This TCR beta chain was sequenced for a study of cytomegalovirus exposure and HLA in healthy donors. Study conclusions and caveats: Per published accounts, TCR beta sequences correctly predicted the HLA-A and HLA-B alleles of most subjects.

To note about this clone: Its antigen is not known.

Germline lookup yields CDR1 SEHNR and CDR2 FQNEAQ (reference sequence). The CDR3 totals 15 residues. Trimming took off 4 bases at V and 1 base at J, with 13 bases between the two ends. Amplification used 60 Vbeta primers and 13 Jbeta primers. Sequenced by immunoSEQ multiplex PCR; TCRdb stores in-frame clones only, minus some. This sample has approximately 110,000 clones, with approximately 81% found just once. This chain connects TRBV7-9 to TRBJ1-1; the D gene is possibly TRBD1 (5 bases). The receptor was isolated from a woman aged 25 to 39 in good health and CMV-seronegative. Sequenced: PBMCs. The chain's CDR3 is CASSYGGTKNTEAFF. CDR3 sequence (DNA): TGTGCCAGCAGCTATGGGGGGACGAAGAACACTGAAGCTTTCTTT.